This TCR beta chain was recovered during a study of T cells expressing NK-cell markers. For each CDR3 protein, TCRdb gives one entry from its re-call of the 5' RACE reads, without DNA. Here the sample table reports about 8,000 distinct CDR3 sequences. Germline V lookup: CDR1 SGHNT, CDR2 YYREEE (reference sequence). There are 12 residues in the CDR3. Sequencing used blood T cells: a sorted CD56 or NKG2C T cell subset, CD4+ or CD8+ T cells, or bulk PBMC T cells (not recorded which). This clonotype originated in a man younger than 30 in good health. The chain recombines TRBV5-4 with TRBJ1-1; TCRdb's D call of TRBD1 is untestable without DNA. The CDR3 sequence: CASSSSGREAFF.